This T cell receptor beta chain stems from a study of control samples from healthy donors and cancer patients (dated by TCRdb to the early 2020s). V is reduced by 2 bases and J by 6 bases, leaving a spacing of 15 bases between them. The CDR1 and CDR2 encoded by the germline V gene are SGHDT and YYEEEE. The CDR3 holds 15 amino acids from the cysteine to the phenylalanine. Solely the CDR3 DNA is kept, with 45 bases framed from the first base. As concerns this clone: Its specific antigen is unknown. There are no base qualities to consult, and no much larger clone falls within one base.

Receptor amplification or capture employed the immunoSEQ multiplex PCR assay. What TCRdb holds here is the immuneACCESS table cut down to in-frame rearrangements. Part of the clones is not present; checked against another copy, under half of the missing clones reflect an unresolved V gene, and the others are unexplained. The sample table lists more than 70,000 clones, over 90% of them with a count of one. In total, the top ten clones hold over 2.5% of the sample. The material sequenced was blood. The chain joins TRBV5-6 to TRBJ1-5; a weak D assignment points to TRBD1 (6 bases agree). The receptor was derived from a woman between 25 and 40 years old in good health. The DNA is as follows: TGTGCCAGCAGCTTTTTCCGGGGGCAAGGTCAGCCCCAGCATTTT. The translation is CASSFFRGQGQPQHF.